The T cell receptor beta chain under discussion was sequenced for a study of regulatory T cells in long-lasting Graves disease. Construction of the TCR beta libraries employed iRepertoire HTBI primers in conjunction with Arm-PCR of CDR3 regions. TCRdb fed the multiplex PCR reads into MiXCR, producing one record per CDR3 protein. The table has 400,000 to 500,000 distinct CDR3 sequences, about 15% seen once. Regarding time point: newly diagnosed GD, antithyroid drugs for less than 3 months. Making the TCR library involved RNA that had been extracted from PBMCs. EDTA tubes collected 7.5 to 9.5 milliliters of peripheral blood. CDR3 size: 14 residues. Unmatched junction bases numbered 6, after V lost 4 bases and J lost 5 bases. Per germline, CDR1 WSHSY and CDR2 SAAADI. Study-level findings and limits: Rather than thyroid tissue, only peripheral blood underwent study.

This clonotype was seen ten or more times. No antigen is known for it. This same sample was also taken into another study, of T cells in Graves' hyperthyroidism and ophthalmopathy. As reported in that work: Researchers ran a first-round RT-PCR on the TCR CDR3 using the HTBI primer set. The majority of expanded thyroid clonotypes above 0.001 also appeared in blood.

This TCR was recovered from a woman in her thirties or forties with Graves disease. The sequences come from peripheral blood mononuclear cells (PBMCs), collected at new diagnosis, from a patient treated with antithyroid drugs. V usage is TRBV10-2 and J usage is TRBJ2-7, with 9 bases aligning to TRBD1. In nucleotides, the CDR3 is TGCGCCAGCAGTGGGACAGGGGAGAGGGACGAGCAGTACTTC. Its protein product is CASSGTGERDEQYF.